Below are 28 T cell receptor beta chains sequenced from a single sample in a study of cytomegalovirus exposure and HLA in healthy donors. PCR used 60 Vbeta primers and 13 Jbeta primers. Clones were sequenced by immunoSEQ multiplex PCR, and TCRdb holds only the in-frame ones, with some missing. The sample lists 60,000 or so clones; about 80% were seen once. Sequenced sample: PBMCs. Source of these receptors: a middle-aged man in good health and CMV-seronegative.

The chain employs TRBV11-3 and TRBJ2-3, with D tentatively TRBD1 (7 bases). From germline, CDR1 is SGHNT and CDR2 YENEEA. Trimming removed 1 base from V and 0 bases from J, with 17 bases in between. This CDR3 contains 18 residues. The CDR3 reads CASSLASPPGGSTDTQYF. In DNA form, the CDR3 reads TGTGCCAGCAGCTTAGCGTCCCCTCCAGGGGGGAGCACAGATACGCAGTATTTT.

CDR3 in amino acids: CASGSQGTKLFF. DNA for the CDR3: TGTGCTAGTGGTTCGCAGGGGACAAAACTGTTTTTT. The V call is TRBV12-5, the J call TRBJ1-4; tentatively, D is TRBD1 (6 bases). The ends were cut back, 4 bases at V and 10 bases at J, with 10 bases in the middle. The germline V gene has CDR1 LGHNT and CDR2 FRNRAP. This CDR3 is built from 12 residues. The entire variable domain, with the rest obtained from reference TRBV12-5 and TRBJ1-4, is as follows: DARVTQTPRHKVTEMGQEVTMRCQPILGHNTVFWYRQTMMQGLELLAYFRNRAPLDDSGMPKDRFSAEMPDATLATLKIQPSEPRDSAVYFCASGSQGTKLFFGSGTQLSVL.

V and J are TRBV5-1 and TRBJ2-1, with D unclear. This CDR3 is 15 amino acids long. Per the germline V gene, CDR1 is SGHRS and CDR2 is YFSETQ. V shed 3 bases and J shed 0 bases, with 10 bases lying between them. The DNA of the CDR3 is TGCGCCAGCAGCTCACGGTCACTCTCCTACAATGAGCAGTTCTTC. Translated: CASSSRSLSYNEQFF. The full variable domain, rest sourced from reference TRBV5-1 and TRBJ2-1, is KAGVTQTPRYLIKTRGQQVTLSCSPISGHRSVSWYQQTPGQGLQFLFEYFSETQRNKGNFPGRFSGRQFSNSRSEMNVSTLELGDSALYLCASSSRSLSYNEQFFGPGTRLTVL.

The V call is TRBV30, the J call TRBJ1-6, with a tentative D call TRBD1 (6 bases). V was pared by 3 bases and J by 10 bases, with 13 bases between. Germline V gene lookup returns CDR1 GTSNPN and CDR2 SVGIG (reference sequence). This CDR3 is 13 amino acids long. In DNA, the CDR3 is TGTGCCTGGAGCCCACAGAGGGGGTCACCCCTCCACTTT. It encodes CAWSPQRGSPLHF.

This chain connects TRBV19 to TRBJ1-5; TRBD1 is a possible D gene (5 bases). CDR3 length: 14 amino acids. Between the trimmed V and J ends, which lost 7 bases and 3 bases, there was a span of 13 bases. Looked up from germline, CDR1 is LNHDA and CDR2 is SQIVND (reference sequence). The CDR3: CASTSQVPNQPQHF. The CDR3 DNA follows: TGTGCCAGTACCTCACAGGTCCCCAATCAGCCCCAGCATTTT.

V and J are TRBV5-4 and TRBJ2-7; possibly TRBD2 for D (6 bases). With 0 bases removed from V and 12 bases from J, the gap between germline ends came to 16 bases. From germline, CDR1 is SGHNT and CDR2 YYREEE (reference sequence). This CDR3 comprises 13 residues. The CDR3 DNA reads TGTGCCAGCAGCTTGGGGCGGGACTCCCTAGGGTACTTC. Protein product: CASSLGRDSLGYF.

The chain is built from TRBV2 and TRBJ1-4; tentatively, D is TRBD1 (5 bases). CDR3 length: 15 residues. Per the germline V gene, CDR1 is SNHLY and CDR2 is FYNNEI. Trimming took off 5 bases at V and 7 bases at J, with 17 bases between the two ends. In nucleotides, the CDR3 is TGTGCCAGCAGTCGGCTAACCGAAGGGGTTGAAAAACTGTTTTTT. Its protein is CASSRLTEGVEKLFF.

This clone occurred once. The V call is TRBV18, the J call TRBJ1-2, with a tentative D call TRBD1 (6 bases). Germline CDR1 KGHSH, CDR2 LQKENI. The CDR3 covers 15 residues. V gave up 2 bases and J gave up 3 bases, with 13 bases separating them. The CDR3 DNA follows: TGTGCCAGCTCACCATTACAGGGACCTCACTATGGCTACACCTTC. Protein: CASSPLQGPHYGYTF.

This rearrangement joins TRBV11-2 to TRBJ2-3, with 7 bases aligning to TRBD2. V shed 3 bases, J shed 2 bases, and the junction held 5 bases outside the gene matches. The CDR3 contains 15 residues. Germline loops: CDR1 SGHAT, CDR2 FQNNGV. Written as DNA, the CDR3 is TGTGCCAGCAGCTTTGCCGGGGACTACACAGATACGCAGTATTTT. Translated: CASSFAGDYTDTQYF.

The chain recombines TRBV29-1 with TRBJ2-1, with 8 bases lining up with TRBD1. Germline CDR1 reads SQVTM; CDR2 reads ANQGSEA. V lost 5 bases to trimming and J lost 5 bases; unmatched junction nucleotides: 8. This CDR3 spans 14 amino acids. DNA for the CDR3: TGCAGCGTTCAGAGGACAGGGAGAAACAATGAGCAGTTCTTC. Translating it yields CSVQRTGRNNEQFF.

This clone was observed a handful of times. The CDR3 sequence: CASSSRQGQETQYF. In DNA form, the CDR3 reads TGTGCCAGCAGCTCAAGACAGGGGCAAGAGACCCAGTACTTC. V is TRBV13 and J is TRBJ2-5, with 8 bases matching TRBD1. Germline V gene sequence: CDR1 PRHDT, CDR2 FYEKMQ (reference sequence). V gave up 4 bases and J gave up 2 bases; unmatched junction bases: 3. The CDR3 runs 14 residues.

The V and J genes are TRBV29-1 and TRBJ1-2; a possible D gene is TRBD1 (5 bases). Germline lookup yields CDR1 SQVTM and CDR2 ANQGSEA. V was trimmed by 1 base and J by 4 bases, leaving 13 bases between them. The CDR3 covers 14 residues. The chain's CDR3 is CSVEGGIRPYGYTF. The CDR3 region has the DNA TGCAGCGTTGAAGGGGGCATTAGACCCTATGGCTACACCTTC.

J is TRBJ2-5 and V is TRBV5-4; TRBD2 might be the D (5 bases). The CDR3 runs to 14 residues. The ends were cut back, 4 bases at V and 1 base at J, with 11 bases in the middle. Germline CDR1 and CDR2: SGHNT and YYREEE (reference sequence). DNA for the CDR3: TGTGCCAGCAGCCAGAAGCGGTTCCAAGAGACCCAGTACTTC. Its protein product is CASSQKRFQETQYF.

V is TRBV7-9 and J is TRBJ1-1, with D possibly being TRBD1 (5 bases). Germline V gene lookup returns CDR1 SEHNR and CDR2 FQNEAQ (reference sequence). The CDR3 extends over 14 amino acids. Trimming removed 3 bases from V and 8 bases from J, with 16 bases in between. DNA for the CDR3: TGTGCCAGCAGCTTTCCGGGGGTACACTCGGAAGCTTTCTTT. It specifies CASSFPGVHSEAFF.

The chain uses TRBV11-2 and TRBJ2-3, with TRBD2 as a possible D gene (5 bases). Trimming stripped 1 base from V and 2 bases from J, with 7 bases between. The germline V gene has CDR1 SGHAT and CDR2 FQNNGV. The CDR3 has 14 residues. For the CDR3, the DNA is TGTGCCAGCAGCTTAGCGGGGATCACAGATACGCAGTATTTT. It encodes CASSLAGITDTQYF.

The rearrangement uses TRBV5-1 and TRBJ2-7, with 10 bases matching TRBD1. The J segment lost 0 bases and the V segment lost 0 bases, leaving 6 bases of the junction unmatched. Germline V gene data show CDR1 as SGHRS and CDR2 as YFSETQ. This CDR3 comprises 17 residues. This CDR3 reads CASSLAGGTGASYEQYF. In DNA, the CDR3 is TGCGCCAGCAGCTTGGCAGGCGGGACAGGGGCCTCCTACGAGCAGTACTTC. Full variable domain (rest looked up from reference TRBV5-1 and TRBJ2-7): KAGVTQTPRYLIKTRGQQVTLSCSPISGHRSVSWYQQTPGQGLQFLFEYFSETQRNKGNFPGRFSGRQFSNSRSEMNVSTLELGDSALYLCASSLAGGTGASYEQYFGPGTRLTVT.

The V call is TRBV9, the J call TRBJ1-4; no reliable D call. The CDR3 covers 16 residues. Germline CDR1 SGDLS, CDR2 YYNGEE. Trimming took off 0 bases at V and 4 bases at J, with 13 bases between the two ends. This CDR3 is CASSVGVTGINEKLFF. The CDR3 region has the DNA TGTGCCAGCAGCGTAGGGGTGACGGGTATTAATGAAAAACTGTTTTTT.

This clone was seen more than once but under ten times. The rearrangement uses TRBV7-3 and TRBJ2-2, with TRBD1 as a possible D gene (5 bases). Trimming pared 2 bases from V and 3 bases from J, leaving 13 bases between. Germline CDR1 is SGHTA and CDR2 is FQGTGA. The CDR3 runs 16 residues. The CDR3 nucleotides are TGTGCCAGCAGCTTAGGGCCAGGGCTTTACACCGGGGAGCTGTTTTTT. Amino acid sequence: CASSLGPGLYTGELFF.

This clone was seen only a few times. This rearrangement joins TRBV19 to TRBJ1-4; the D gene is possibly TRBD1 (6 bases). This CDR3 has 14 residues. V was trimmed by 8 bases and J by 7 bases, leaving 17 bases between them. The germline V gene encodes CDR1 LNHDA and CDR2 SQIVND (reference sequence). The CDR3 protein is CASGYREGSEKLFF. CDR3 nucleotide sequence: TGTGCCAGTGGGTACAGGGAAGGAAGTGAAAAACTGTTTTTT.

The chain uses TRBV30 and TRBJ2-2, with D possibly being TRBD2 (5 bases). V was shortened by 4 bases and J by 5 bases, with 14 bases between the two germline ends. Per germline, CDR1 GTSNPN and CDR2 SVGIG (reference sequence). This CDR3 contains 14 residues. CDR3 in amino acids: CAWTPGMVTGELFF. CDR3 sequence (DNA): TGTGCCTGGACCCCGGGAATGGTAACCGGGGAGCTGTTTTTT.

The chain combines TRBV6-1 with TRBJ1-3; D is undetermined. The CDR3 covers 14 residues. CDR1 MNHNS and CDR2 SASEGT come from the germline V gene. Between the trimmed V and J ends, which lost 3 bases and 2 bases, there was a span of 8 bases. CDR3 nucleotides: TGTGCCAGCAGTGATCGGGGTACTGGAAACACCATATATTTT. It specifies CASSDRGTGNTIYF.

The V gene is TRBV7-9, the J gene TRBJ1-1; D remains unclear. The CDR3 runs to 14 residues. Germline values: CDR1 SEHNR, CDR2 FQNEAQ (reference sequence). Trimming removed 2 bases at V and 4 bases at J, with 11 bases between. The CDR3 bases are TGTGCCAGCAGCTTAACCCTCTCCGGCACTGAAGCTTTCTTT. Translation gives CASSLTLSGTEAFF.

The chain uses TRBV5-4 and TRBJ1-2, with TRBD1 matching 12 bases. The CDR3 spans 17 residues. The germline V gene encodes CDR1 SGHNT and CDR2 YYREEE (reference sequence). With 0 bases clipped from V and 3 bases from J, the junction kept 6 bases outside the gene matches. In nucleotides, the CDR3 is TGTGCCAGCAGCTTGGCAGGGACAGGGGGCGTTTACTATGGCTACACCTTC. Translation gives CASSLAGTGGVYYGYTF.

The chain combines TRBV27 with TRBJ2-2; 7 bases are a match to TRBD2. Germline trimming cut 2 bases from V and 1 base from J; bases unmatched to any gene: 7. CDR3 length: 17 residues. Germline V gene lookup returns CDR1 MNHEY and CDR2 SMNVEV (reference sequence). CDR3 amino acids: CASSLLSSGKNTGELFF. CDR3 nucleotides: TGTGCCAGCAGTTTACTCTCTAGCGGAAAGAACACCGGGGAGCTGTTTTTT.

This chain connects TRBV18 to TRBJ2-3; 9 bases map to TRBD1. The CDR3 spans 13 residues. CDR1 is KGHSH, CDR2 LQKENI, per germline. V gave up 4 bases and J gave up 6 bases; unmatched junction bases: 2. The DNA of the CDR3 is TGTGCCAGCTCACAAGGGACAGGGGATACGCAGTATTTT. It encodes CASSQGTGDTQYF.

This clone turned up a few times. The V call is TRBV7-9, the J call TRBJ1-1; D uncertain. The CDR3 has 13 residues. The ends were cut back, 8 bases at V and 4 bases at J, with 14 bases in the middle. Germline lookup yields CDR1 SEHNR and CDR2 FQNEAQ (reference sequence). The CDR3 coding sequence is TGTGCCAGCCCCGGCGGCATTCCCACTGAAGCTTTCTTT. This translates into CASPGGIPTEAFF.

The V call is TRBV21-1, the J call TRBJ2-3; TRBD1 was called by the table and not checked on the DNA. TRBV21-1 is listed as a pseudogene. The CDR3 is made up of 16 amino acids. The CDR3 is CASSPRQCASTDTQYF. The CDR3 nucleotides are TGTGCCAGCAGCCCCCGACAGTGCGCTAGCACAGATACGCAGTATTTT.

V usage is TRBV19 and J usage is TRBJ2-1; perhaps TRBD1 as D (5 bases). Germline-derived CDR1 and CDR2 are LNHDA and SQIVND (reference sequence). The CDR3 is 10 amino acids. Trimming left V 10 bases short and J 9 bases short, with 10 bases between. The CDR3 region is CATKRGEQFF. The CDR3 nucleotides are TGTGCCACCAAAAGGGGTGAGCAGTTCTTC.